The clone carrying this TCR beta chain was observed a handful of times. This specimen belongs to a study of blood T cells in healthy people across ages. The germline V and J ends were trimmed by 1 base and 5 bases, with 19 bases remaining between them. CDR3 length: 17 residues. CDR1 and CDR2 from the germline V gene are SGHVS and FQNEAQ. Each donor's blood draw was around 10 milliliters of peripheral blood. Each sample had at least 6.5 million PBMCs isolated. The authors extracted at least 6 micrograms of total RNA per sample. A J-beta primer mix and a sample-barcoded 5' primer were used in a second PCR of about 7 to 12 cycles. Template switching added a 12-random-nucleotide identifier to every cDNA molecule. TCRdb reanalysed the 5' RACE reads using MiXCR and keeps one entry per CDR3 protein. This repertoire shows around 1,700,000 distinct CDR3 sequences, over 25% found once; its top ten account for 7.7%.

The sample was blood. V gene TRBV7-8 combines with J gene TRBJ2-3; unclear D gene. This TCR came from a woman between 25 and 40 years old in good health. CDR3 residues: CASSLVAAALVGDTQYF. The CDR3 DNA sequence: TGTGCCAGCAGCTTAGTGGCAGCCGCGTTAGTGGGAGATACGCAGTATTTT.